The rows below give T cell receptor beta chains drawn from one sample of a study of cytomegalovirus exposure and HLA in healthy donors. Repertoires were generated with immunoSEQ multiplex PCR, while TCRdb's copy carries only in-frame clones and drops some. This table has around 190,000 clones, 70% to 80% appearing once. The specimen was PBMCs. All receptors derive from a woman aged 40 to 49 in good health and CMV-seronegative. Each CDR3 is given with its conserved first and last residue. D genes are given only for firm matches. Size values are once, few and many counts, or a class for expanded clones, and some rows have none.

CDR3 | DNA | size | J | V | D
CASSLRGGEQFF | TGTGCCAGCAGCTTAAGAGGGGGTGAGCAGTTCTTC | NA | TRBJ2-1 | TRBV7-2 | NA
CASSLATGSQYF | TGTGCCAGCAGCTTAGCGACCGGGTCGCAGTACTTC | NA | TRBJ2-5 | TRBV7-2 | NA
CASSLPTGTGAFF | TGTGCCAGCAGCTTACCGACAGGAACAGGAGCTTTCTTT | NA | TRBJ1-1 | TRBV7-8 | NA
CASSSQSTGGDIQYF | TGTGCCAGCAGCTCGCAATCGACGGGGGGTGACATTCAGTACTTC | once | TRBJ2-4 | TRBV7-2 | TRBD2
CASSLQALAGQGNEQFF | TGTGCCAGCAGCTTACAAGCCCTAGCGGGACAAGGCAATGAGCAGTTCTTC | NA | TRBJ2-1 | TRBV11-3 | TRBD2
CASKNTGQGVNQPQHF | TGTGCCAGTAAAAACACCGGACAGGGAGTTAATCAGCCCCAGCATTTT | NA | TRBJ1-5 | TRBV19 | TRBD1
CASSLTGRGWETQYF | TGTGCCAGCAGCTTAACCGGGAGAGGATGGGAGACCCAGTACTTC | NA | TRBJ2-5 | TRBV7-3 | NA
CASSQDLEGKAFF | TGTGCCAGCAGCCAAGATTTAGAGGGTAAAGCTTTCTTT | NA | TRBJ1-1 | TRBV14 | NA
CASSIQGQAVSGNTIYF | TGTGCCAGTAGTATCCAGGGACAGGCCGTCTCTGGAAACACCATATATTTT | NA | TRBJ1-3 | TRBV19 | TRBD1
CASRAGGGGREKLFF | TGTGCCAGCAGGGCCGGGGGAGGTGGTAGGGAAAAACTGTTTTTT | NA | TRBJ1-4 | TRBV7-9 | NA
CATSRDGGAYEQYF | TGTGCCACCAGCAGAGATGGCGGAGCCTACGAGCAGTACTTC | NA | TRBJ2-7 | TRBV15 | NA
CASSPGTSGYEQYF | TGTGCCAGCAGTCCTGGGACTAGCGGTTACGAGCAGTACTTC | NA | TRBJ2-7 | TRBV6-5 | TRBD2
CASSLAGQYYEQYF | TGTGCCAGCAGCTTAGCGGGACAGTACTACGAGCAGTACTTC | once | TRBJ2-7 | TRBV7-9 | TRBD1
CARSLDQNYGYTF | TGTGCCAGAAGCTTGGATCAGAACTATGGCTACACCTTC | NA | TRBJ1-2 | TRBV5-3 | NA
CASSFGGDTEAFF | TGTGCCAGCAGCTTCGGGGGAGACACTGAAGCTTTCTTT | NA | TRBJ1-1 | TRBV7-9 | NA
CASSPSGTPTDTQYF | TGCGCCAGCAGCCCTAGCGGGACACCAACAGATACGCAGTATTTT | NA | TRBJ2-3 | TRBV5-1 | TRBD2